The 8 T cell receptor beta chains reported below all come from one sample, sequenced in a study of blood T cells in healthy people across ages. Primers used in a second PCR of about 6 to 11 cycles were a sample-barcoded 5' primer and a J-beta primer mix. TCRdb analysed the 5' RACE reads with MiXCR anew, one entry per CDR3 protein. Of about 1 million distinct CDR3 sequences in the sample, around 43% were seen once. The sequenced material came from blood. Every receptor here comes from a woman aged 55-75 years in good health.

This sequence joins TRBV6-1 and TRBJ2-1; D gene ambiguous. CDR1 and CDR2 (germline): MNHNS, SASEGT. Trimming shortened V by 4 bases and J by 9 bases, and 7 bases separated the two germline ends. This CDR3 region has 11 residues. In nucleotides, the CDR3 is TGTGCCAGCAGTGTGTTACGTGAGCAGTTCTTC. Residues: CASSVLREQFF.

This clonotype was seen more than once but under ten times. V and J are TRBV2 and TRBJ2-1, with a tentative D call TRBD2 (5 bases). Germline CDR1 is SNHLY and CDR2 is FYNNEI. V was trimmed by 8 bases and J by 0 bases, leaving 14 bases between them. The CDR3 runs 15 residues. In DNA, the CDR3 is TGTGCCAGCTTGTGGAGGACGAGCTCCTACAATGAGCAGTTCTTC. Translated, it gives CASLWRTSSYNEQFF.

This chain's CDR3 is CASSPRSGGPYEQYF. The CDR3 DNA sequence: TGTGCCAGCAGCCCCCGCTCGGGAGGGCCATATGAGCAGTACTTC. The rearrangement links TRBV7-2 to TRBJ2-5, with 8 bases identical to TRBD2. Germline lookup yields CDR1 SGHTA and CDR2 FQGNSA. Trimming at V came to 5 bases and at J to 11 bases, leaving 16 bases not matched to a gene. CDR3 size: 15 residues.

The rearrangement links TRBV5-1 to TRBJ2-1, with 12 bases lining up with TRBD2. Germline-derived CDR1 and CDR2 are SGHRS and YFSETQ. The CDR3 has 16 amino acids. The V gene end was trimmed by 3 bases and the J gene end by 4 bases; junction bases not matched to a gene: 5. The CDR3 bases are TGCGCCAGCAGCTACCGGACTAGCGGGGCGTACAATGAGCAGTTCTTC. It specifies CASSYRTSGAYNEQFF.

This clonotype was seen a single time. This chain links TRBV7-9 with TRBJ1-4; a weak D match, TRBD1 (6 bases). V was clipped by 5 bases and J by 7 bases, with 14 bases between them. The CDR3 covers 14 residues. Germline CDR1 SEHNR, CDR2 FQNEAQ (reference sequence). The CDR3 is CASSEGQGTEKLFF. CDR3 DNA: TGTGCCAGCAGCGAGGGTCAGGGGACTGAAAAACTGTTTTTT.

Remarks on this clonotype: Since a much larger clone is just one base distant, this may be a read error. The CDR3 region has the DNA TGTGCCAGCAGCCTCGGGGCGTACACCTACGGGCAGTACTTC. It encodes CASSLGAYTYGQYF. The chain is built from TRBV3-1 and TRBJ2-4, with D possibly called TRBD1 or TRBD2 (5 bases each). The length of the CDR3 is 14 residues. From germline, CDR1 is LGHDT and CDR2 YNNKEL (reference sequence). With 4 bases removed from V and 13 bases from J, the gap between germline ends came to 20 bases. Full variable domain (missing parts from reference TRBV3-1 and TRBJ2-4): DTAVSQTPKYLVTQMGNDKSIKCEQNLGHDTMYWYKQDSKKFLKIMFSYNNKELIINETVPNRFSPKSPDKAHLNLHINSLELGDSAVYFCASSLGAYTYGQYFGAGTRLSVL.

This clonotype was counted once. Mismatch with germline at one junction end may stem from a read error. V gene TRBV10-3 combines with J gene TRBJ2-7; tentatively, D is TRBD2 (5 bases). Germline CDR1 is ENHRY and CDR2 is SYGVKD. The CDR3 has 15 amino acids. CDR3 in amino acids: CTISEGFSRNYEQYF. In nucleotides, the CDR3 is TGTACCATCAGTGAGGGTTTTTCAAGAAACTACGAGCAGTACTTC.

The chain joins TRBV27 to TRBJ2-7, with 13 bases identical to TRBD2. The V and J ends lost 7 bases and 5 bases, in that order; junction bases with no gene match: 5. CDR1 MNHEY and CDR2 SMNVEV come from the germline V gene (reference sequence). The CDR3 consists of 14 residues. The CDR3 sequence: CASMGLAGFNEQYF. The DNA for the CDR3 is TGTGCCAGCATGGGACTAGCGGGGTTTAACGAGCAGTACTTC.